The present TCR beta chain was sequenced within a study of blood T cell repertoires in COVID-19. On the study more broadly: COVID-19 samples collected from the United States, Italy and Spain covered acute and convalescent phases. PBMCs, B-cell-depleted T cells, or T cells provided the cDNA or gDNA that made up the material.

Trimming took 1 base from V and 2 from J, leaving 5 bases between them. The CDR3 consists of 13 residues. From germline, CDR1 is MNHEY and CDR2 SMNVEV (reference sequence). Original processing methods: Reference gene primer amplification in the assay estimated nucleated cell counts. Clones were sequenced by immunoSEQ multiplex PCR, and TCRdb holds only the in-frame ones, with some missing. V and J calls and clone size follow that table, whereas D and trimming were derived from the DNA. This table holds around 41,000 clones, roughly nine tenths found once. The clonotype was recovered from a woman in her thirties in a cohort sampled during active COVID-19. V is TRBV27 and J is TRBJ2-5; D remains ambiguous. Sequenced: peripheral blood. In DNA, the CDR3 is TGTGCCAGCAGTTTATACTATCAAGAGACCCAGTACTTC. Its protein is CASSLYYQETQYF.